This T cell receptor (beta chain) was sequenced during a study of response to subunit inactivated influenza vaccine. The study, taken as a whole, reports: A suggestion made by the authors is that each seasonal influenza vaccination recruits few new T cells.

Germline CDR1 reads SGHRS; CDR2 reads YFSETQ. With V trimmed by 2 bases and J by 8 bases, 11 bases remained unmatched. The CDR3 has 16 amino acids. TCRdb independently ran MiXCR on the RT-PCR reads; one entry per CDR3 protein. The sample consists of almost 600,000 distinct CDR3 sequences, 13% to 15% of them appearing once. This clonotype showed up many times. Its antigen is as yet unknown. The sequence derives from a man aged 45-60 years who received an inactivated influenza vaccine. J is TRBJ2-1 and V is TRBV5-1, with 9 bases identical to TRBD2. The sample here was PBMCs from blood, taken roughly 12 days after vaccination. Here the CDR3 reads CASSLASGTSIYEQFF. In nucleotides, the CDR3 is TGCGCCAGCAGCTTAGCCTCCGGGACTAGCATCTATGAGCAGTTCTTC.